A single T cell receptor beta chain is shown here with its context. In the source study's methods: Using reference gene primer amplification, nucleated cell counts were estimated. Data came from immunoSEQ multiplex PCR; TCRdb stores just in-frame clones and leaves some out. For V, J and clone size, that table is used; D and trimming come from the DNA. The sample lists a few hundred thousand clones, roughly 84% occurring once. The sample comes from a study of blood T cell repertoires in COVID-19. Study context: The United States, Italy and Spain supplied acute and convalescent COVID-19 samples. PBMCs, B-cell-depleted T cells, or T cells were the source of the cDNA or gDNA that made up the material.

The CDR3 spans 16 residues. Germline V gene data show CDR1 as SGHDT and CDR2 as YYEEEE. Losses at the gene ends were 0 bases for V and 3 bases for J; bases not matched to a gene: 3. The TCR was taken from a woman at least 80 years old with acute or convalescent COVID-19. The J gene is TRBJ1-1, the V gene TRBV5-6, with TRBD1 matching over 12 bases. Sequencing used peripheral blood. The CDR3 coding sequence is TGTGCCAGCAGCTTGGTGGGACAGGGGGCTGACACTGAAGCTTTCTTT. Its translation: CASSLVGQGADTEAFF. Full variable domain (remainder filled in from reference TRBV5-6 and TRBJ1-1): DAGVTQSPTHLIKTRGQQVTLRCSPKSGHDTVSWYQQALGQGPQFIFQYYEEEERQRGNFPDRFSGHQFPNYSSELNVNALLLGDSALYLCASSLVGQGADTEAFFGQGTRLTVV.